The 26 T cell receptor beta chains reported below all come from one sample, sequenced in a study of blood T cells in healthy people across ages. With a J-beta primer mix and a sample-barcoded 5' primer, a second PCR ran about 7 to 11 cycles. Each CDR3 protein gets one entry after TCRdb re-called the 5' RACE reads with MiXCR. The sample has a few hundred thousand distinct CDR3 sequences, 52% seen once. Sequenced input: blood. Receptors were obtained from a man aged 55 to 69 in good health.

V and J are TRBV20-1 and TRBJ2-5, with 8 bases lining up with TRBD2. The assigned J gene may be wrong: the sequence end matches TRBJ2-7 better. The CDR3 extends over 18 amino acids. The germline CDR1 and CDR2 sequences are DFQATT and SNEGSKA (reference sequence). The CDR3 spells CSAPLGRMTGRGHYEQYF. The DNA of the CDR3 is TGCAGTGCCCCACTCGGTCGGATGACCGGGAGGGGTCACTACGAGCAGTACTTC.

V gene TRBV4-1 combines with J gene TRBJ1-1, with 8 bases lining up with TRBD1. The CDR3 has 14 amino acids. After removal of 0 bases from V and 6 bases from J, the junction contained 3 bases not matched to a gene. The germline gives CDR1 MGHRA, CDR2 YSYEKL. This CDR3 is CASSQDQGASEAFF. The DNA of the CDR3 is TGCGCCAGCAGCCAAGATCAGGGGGCTTCTGAAGCTTTCTTT.

This clonotype was seen more than once but under ten times. Being one base from a much bigger clone, this may be a read error. V is TRBV9 and J is TRBJ2-5; 9 bases align to TRBD2. This CDR3 has 14 residues. With V trimmed by 4 bases and J by 3 bases, 4 bases remained unmatched. Germline V CDR1 and CDR2: SGDLS, YYNGEE. As DNA, the CDR3 is TGTGCCAGCAGCCCGAGACTAGCGGAAGAGACCCAGTACTTC. Amino acid sequence: CASSPRLAEETQYF.

The rearrangement links TRBV5-1 to TRBJ2-5; tentatively, D is TRBD2 (7 bases). This CDR3 comprises 18 residues. CDR1 and CDR2 (germline): SGHRS, YFSETQ. V lost 0 bases to trimming and J lost 11 bases, with 29 bases between them. CDR3 sequence: CASSLEWGGKAVEYEQYF. The CDR3 coding sequence is TGCGCCAGCAGCTTGGAATGGGGGGGCAAAGCGGTGGAGTATGAGCAGTACTTC.

In its sample, this clonotype was seen once. The chain is built from TRBV29-1 and TRBJ1-2; D gene uncertain. CDR3 length: 12 residues. V was cut by 2 bases and J by 4 bases, with 8 bases left in between. CDR1 is SQVTM, CDR2 ANQGSEA, per germline. The CDR3 sequence is CSVEMAAYGYTF. The CDR3 DNA reads TGCAGCGTTGAAATGGCAGCCTATGGCTACACCTTC.

Notes on this clonotype: This may be a read error, as it is one base from a much larger clone. The rearrangement uses TRBV24-1 and TRBJ2-2, with 9 nucleotides matching TRBD2. CDR1 is KGHDR and CDR2 is SFDVKD in the germline V gene. The CDR3 is made up of 15 amino acids. CDR3 residues: CVTFLAGANTGELFF. In DNA form, the CDR3 reads TGTGTCACCTTTTTAGCGGGGGCGAACACCGGGGAGCTGTTTTTT.

This clonotype was counted only a few times. The chain couples TRBV20-1 to TRBJ2-7; TRBD2 is a possible D gene (6 bases). Trimming removed 6 bases from V and 0 bases from J, with 15 bases in between. Germline V CDR1 and CDR2: DFQATT, SNEGSKA (reference sequence). The CDR3 contains 14 residues. In nucleotides, the CDR3 is TGCAGTGCAAACAGCGGGTCCAGCTCCTACGAGCAGTACTTC. It translates to CSANSGSSSYEQYF.

The table lists this clonotype with a few counts. The chain has TRBV12-3 or TRBV12-4 and TRBJ2-5; D is possibly TRBD1 or TRBD2 (6 bases each). The CDR3 spans 13 residues. V shed 8 bases and J shed 5 bases, with 15 bases lying between them. The CDR3 DNA reads TGTGCCAGCCTTCGGGGGCCGGGTGAGACCCAGTACTTC. It is translated as CASLRGPGETQYF.

The count of this clonotype is one. The rearrangement uses TRBV15 and TRBJ2-7; D is possibly TRBD1 (5 bases). Germline values: CDR1 LNHNV, CDR2 YYDKDF (reference sequence). Trimming removed 1 base from V and 3 bases from J, with 10 bases in between. CDR3 length: 14 residues. CDR3 sequence reads: CATSRAGWDYEQYF. The CDR3 DNA follows: TGTGCCACCAGCAGAGCAGGGTGGGACTACGAGCAGTACTTC.

Notes on this clonotype: The germline gene is not matched at one end of the junction; a read error may be the cause. The chain is built from TRBV20-1 and TRBJ1-2, with D perhaps matching TRBD1 (6 bases). Per the germline V gene, CDR1 is DFQATT and CDR2 is SNEGSKA (reference sequence). The CDR3 loop spans 12 amino acids. In nucleotides, the CDR3 is TGCAGGGCTAGAGAGGGGGGCTATGGCTACACCTTC. It encodes CRAREGGYGYTF.

The CDR3 DNA reads as TGTGCCAGCAGTGGACTAGCGGTTTACAATGAGCAGTACTTC. This sequence encodes CASSGLAVYNEQYF. V is TRBV6-2 or TRBV6-3 and J is TRBJ2-7; 10 bases are a match to TRBD2. Germline trimming cut 5 bases from V and 7 bases from J; bases unmatched to any gene: 8. CDR3 length: 14 residues. Germline V gene lookup returns CDR1 MNHEY and CDR2 SVGEGT.

There are a few counts of this clonotype. This chain uses TRBV9 with TRBJ2-5, with 8 bases identical to TRBD2. Germline CDR1 and CDR2: SGDLS and YYNGEE. J gave up 10 bases and V 0 bases, and 2 bases lay outside the gene matches. The CDR3 is 12 residues long. The chain's CDR3 is CASSVAAGVQYF. The CDR3 DNA reads TGTGCCAGCAGCGTAGCAGCGGGAGTCCAGTACTTC.

The J gene is TRBJ2-7, the V gene TRBV10-3, with no clear D. Germline V gene lookup returns CDR1 ENHRY and CDR2 SYGVKD. This CDR3 comprises 12 residues. The V gene lost 4 bases and the J gene lost 0 bases, with 4 bases spanning the gap. This CDR3 is CAISGSSYEQYF. In DNA form, the CDR3 reads TGTGCCATCAGTGGCAGCTCCTACGAGCAGTACTTC.

This rearrangement joins TRBV4-1 to TRBJ2-2; D is ambiguous. Germline assignment: CDR1 MGHRA and CDR2 YSYEKL. This CDR3 comprises 11 residues. V lost 6 bases and J 6 bases, leaving 5 bases between the germline ends. The CDR3 sequence: CASRAAGELFF. Written as DNA, the CDR3 is TGCGCCAGCAGGGCCGCCGGGGAGCTGTTTTTT.

This clonotype appeared many times. Possible read error: a much larger clone is one base away. This chain links TRBV6-2 or TRBV6-3 with TRBJ2-1, with D possibly being TRBD2 (5 bases). The CDR3 totals 14 residues. From germline, CDR1 is MNHEY and CDR2 SVGEGT. The V end was cut by 5 bases, the J end by 6 bases, with 14 bases between. CDR3 sequence (DNA): TGTGCCAGCAGTGACGTGGGAGATCCCAATGAGCAGTTCTTC. Protein: CASSDVGDPNEQFF.

The chain couples TRBV5-1 to TRBJ2-7, with D tentatively TRBD2 (6 bases). The V gene's germline CDR1 is SGHRS and CDR2 YFSETQ. The CDR3 contains 15 residues. V lost 1 base and J 3 bases, leaving 14 bases between the germline ends. This CDR3 reads CASSLIAETIYEQYF. Written as DNA, the CDR3 is TGCGCCAGCAGCTTGATAGCGGAGACTATCTACGAGCAGTACTTC.

V gene TRBV4-2 combines with J gene TRBJ2-5; 8 nucleotides line up with TRBD2. The CDR3 extends over 13 amino acids. Trimming at V came to 2 bases and at J to 10 bases, leaving 6 bases not matched to a gene. Germline V gene data show CDR1 as LGHNA and CDR2 as YNFKEQ. The CDR3 DNA reads as TGTGCCAGCAGCCAAATCGGGACTAGAGGCCAGTACTTC. This codes for CASSQIGTRGQYF.

The chain couples TRBV11-2 to TRBJ2-3, with D possibly being TRBD2 (6 bases). V was pared by 5 bases and J by 0 bases, with 18 bases between. Germline V gene lookup returns CDR1 SGHAT and CDR2 FQNNGV. The CDR3 sequence is 17 residues long. The CDR3 loop reads CASSGGGTVRSTDTQYF. CDR3 in DNA: TGTGCCAGCAGCGGAGGCGGGACCGTCCGGAGCACAGATACGCAGTATTTT.

This chain joins TRBV29-1 and TRBJ2-1, with D perhaps assigned TRBD1 or TRBD2 (5 bases each). The CDR3 has 13 amino acids. V lost 5 bases and J 4 bases, leaving 12 bases between the germline ends. Germline V gives CDR1 SQVTM, CDR2 ANQGSEA. The CDR3 DNA is TGCAGCGTTCCGGGACGGCCTTACAATGAGCAGTTCTTC. The encoded protein is CSVPGRPYNEQFF.

This clonotype showed up many times. V usage is TRBV7-2 and J usage is TRBJ1-2; D gene ambiguous. Germline-derived CDR1 and CDR2 are SGHTA and FQGNSA. V gave up 1 base and J gave up 8 bases, with 5 bases separating them. This CDR3 contains 11 residues. CDR3 nucleotide sequence: TGTGCCAGCAGCTTAGGAACGGGCTACACCTTC. It translates to CASSLGTGYTF.

This clonotype was detected a few times. This chain links TRBV27 with TRBJ2-1; 8 bases are shared with TRBD2. V was clipped by 5 bases and J by 0 bases; unmatched bases: 6. This CDR3 is 16 amino acids long. Germline values: CDR1 MNHEY, CDR2 SMNVEV (reference sequence). The CDR3 nucleotides are TGTGCCAGCAGTCCCCGACTAGCGAGCTCCTACAATGAGCAGTTCTTC. Its translation is CASSPRLASSYNEQFF.

The chain joins TRBV5-1 to TRBJ1-2; D unclear. Trimming took off 0 bases at V and 6 bases at J, with 12 bases between the two ends. Germline CDR1 SGHRS, CDR2 YFSETQ. The CDR3 runs 14 residues. This chain's CDR3 is CASSLGSLENGYTF. Here the CDR3 DNA reads TGCGCCAGCAGCTTGGGATCGCTGGAGAATGGCTACACCTTC.

This clonotype was observed a handful of times. V is TRBV3-1 and J is TRBJ1-2; D is undetermined. The CDR3 sequence is 12 residues long. CDR1 is LGHDT, CDR2 YNNKEL, per germline (reference sequence). V was clipped by 1 base and J by 8 bases, with 8 bases between them. Written as DNA, the CDR3 is TGTGCCAGCAGCCAAGGGACGGGGGGCTACACCTTC. Translation: CASSQGTGGYTF.

DNA for the CDR3: TGCGCCAGCAGCTCCCCTGAGGGGACCCAGTACTTC. As protein: CASSSPEGTQYF. The rearrangement uses TRBV5-1 and TRBJ2-5, with D perhaps matching TRBD2 (5 bases). Germline V lookup: CDR1 SGHRS, CDR2 YFSETQ. Between the trimmed V and J ends, which lost 3 bases and 7 bases, there was a span of 10 bases. The CDR3 has 12 residues.

This clonotype was found many times. The V gene is TRBV27, the J gene TRBJ2-5, with D tentatively TRBD1 (6 bases). The CDR3 is made up of 13 amino acids. V lost 6 bases, J lost 2 bases, and 10 bases lay in between. Germline V gene sequence: CDR1 MNHEY, CDR2 SMNVEV (reference sequence). CDR3 in DNA: TGTGCCAGCAGGGGACATCTACAAGAGACCCAGTACTTC. It is translated as CASRGHLQETQYF.

Comment on this clonotype: A much bigger clone sits one base away, suggesting this may be a read error. This chain uses TRBV27 with TRBJ2-4; D possibly corresponds to TRBD2 (7 bases). This CDR3 spans 13 amino acids. Germline loops: CDR1 MNHEY, CDR2 SMNVEV (reference sequence). The CDR3 coding sequence is TGTGCTGCGGGGGCGGGAGTCTCCTACGAGCGGTACTTC. Protein sequence: CAAGAGVSYERYF.